Shown below are 11 T cell receptor beta chains from a single sample sequenced in a study of early T cells in non-severe SARS-CoV-2 infection. One entry per CDR3 protein results from TCRdb running MiXCR on the 5' RACE reads. This sample carries tens of thousands of distinct CDR3 sequences, more than 12% of them seen once, and the ten largest clones take 5.5%. Sequenced sample: whole blood. Source of these receptors: an adult who was a healthcare worker with PCR-confirmed SARS-CoV-2 infection or an uninfected control (not recorded which).

This clonotype turned up a few times. This chain joins TRBV4-1 and TRBJ1-4; D is unclear. Deletions cut 3 bases from V and 7 bases from J, with 18 bases between. Per germline, CDR1 MGHRA and CDR2 YSYEKL. The CDR3 has 16 amino acids. The CDR3 sequence: CASSQGGHGEVEKLFF. DNA of the CDR3: TGCGCCAGCAGCCAGGGCGGGCATGGGGAGGTTGAAAAACTGTTTTTT.

This chain uses TRBV20-1 with TRBJ2-3, with 11 bases matching TRBD2. Germline-derived CDR1 and CDR2 are DFQATT and SNEGSKA (reference sequence). The CDR3 contains 15 residues. V shed 6 bases, J shed 0 bases, and the junction held 5 bases outside the gene matches. The CDR3 region is CSAFGTSGSTDTQYF. The CDR3 coding sequence is TGCAGTGCATTCGGGACTAGCGGAAGCACAGATACGCAGTATTTT.

This clonotype has only a few counts. The V call is TRBV11-2, the J call TRBJ2-4; 11 bases are shared with TRBD1. The CDR3 totals 14 residues. The germline gives CDR1 SGHAT, CDR2 FQNNGV. The trim removed 5 bases at V and 15 bases at J, leaving 12 bases unmatched. CDR3 sequence: CASSPGPGQGGLYF. The CDR3 nucleotides read TGTGCCAGCAGCCCGGGGCCGGGACAGGGGGGGCTGTACTTC.

This clonotype was recorded a few times. The gene calls are TRBV27 and TRBJ2-7, with D perhaps TRBD1 or TRBD2 (5 bases each). Germline loops: CDR1 MNHEY, CDR2 SMNVEV (reference sequence). The CDR3 consists of 14 residues. V was cut by 4 bases and J by 3 bases, with 13 bases left in between. As DNA, the CDR3 is TGTGCCAGCAGTTGGACATGGGGGAGCTACGAGCAGTACTTC. Translating gives CASSWTWGSYEQYF.

The CDR3 here is CSARQRDLRDEQFF. CDR3 nucleotides: TGCAGTGCTAGACAGCGGGACCTACGAGATGAGCAGTTCTTC. V gene TRBV20-1 combines with J gene TRBJ2-1; 7 bases fit TRBD2. J gave up 8 bases and V 2 bases, and 9 bases lay outside the gene matches. From germline, CDR1 is DFQATT and CDR2 SNEGSKA (reference sequence). The CDR3 is 14 residues long.

This clonotype was seen more than once but under ten times. The chain combines TRBV2 with TRBJ1-1, with TRBD1 as a possible D gene (6 bases). This CDR3 region has 12 residues. CDR1 is SNHLY, CDR2 FYNNEI, per germline. The V end was cut by 5 bases, the J end by 4 bases, with 8 bases between. In DNA form, the CDR3 reads TGTGCCAGCAGTCAGGGGCTCACTGAAGCTTTCTTT. It encodes CASSQGLTEAFF.

This clonotype was found a few times. The rearrangement uses TRBV18 and TRBJ2-7; D possibly uses TRBD1 or TRBD2 (5 bases each). CDR3 size: 15 residues. The germline V gene encodes CDR1 KGHSH and CDR2 LQKENI. V gave up 0 bases and J gave up 5 bases, with 14 bases separating them. CDR3 bases: TGTGCCAGCTCACCACCGGACTCCCGGGACCACGAGCAGTACTTC. It specifies CASSPPDSRDHEQYF.

The rearrangement links TRBV28 to TRBJ2-1, with D possibly matching TRBD1 (5 bases). Germline lookup yields CDR1 MDHEN and CDR2 SYDVKM. V was cut by 8 bases and J by 2 bases, with 16 bases left in between. The CDR3 is 15 amino acids. In DNA, the CDR3 is TGTGCCAGCTGCCCACCGCAGGGCCCCTACAATGAGCAGTTCTTC. This encodes CASCPPQGPYNEQFF.

This clonotype was observed a few times. The rearrangement uses TRBV9 and TRBJ1-1; no clear D gene. This CDR3 region has 13 residues. V lost 0 bases and J lost 1, with 4 bases in between. Germline V gene sequence: CDR1 SGDLS, CDR2 YYNGEE. CDR3: CASSVEQNTEAFF. The CDR3 DNA follows: TGTGCCAGCAGCGTAGAGCAGAACACTGAAGCTTTCTTT.

V gene TRBV28 combines with J gene TRBJ2-7, with 7 bases fitting TRBD2. This CDR3 comprises 14 residues. The V gene end was trimmed by 5 bases and the J gene end by 3 bases; junction bases not matched to a gene: 7. Germline V CDR1 and CDR2: MDHEN, SYDVKM. CDR3 residues: CASSPRQRGYEQYF. CDR3 DNA sequence: TGTGCCAGCAGTCCAAGACAGCGGGGCTACGAGCAGTACTTC.

This clonotype has just a few counts. V is TRBV18 and J is TRBJ2-7; D gene uncertain. The CDR3 consists of 14 residues. V lost 3 bases and J lost 4, with 13 bases in between. Looked up from germline, CDR1 is KGHSH and CDR2 is LQKENI. This chain's CDR3 is CASSPSRTTYEQYF. CDR3 in DNA: TGTGCCAGCTCACCCTCTAGGACGACGTACGAGCAGTACTTC.